Each of the 4 T cell receptor beta chains below was sequenced from the same sample in a study of cytomegalovirus exposure and HLA in healthy donors. The PCR had 60 Vbeta and 13 Jbeta primers. Assay used: immunoSEQ multiplex PCR; TCRdb lists only in-frame clones, some missing. The table has around 190,000 clones, around 77% seen once. Sequenced material: PBMCs. These TCRs come from a man aged 55 to 70 in good health and CMV-seronegative.

This clone came up once. The same CDR3 arises from other DNA sequences in this sample as well. In DNA, the CDR3 is TGCGCCAGCAGCTCGGACAGGGGTAATTCACCCCTCCACTTT. Translating gives CASSSDRGNSPLHF. J is TRBJ1-6 and V is TRBV5-1; TRBD1 aligns across 9 bases. After removal of 3 bases from V and 6 bases from J, the junction contained 1 base not matched to a gene. The length of the CDR3 is 14 residues. Germline V CDR1 and CDR2: SGHRS, YFSETQ.

The genes are TRBV20-1 and TRBJ2-3; TRBD2 is a possible D gene (6 bases). V lost 6 bases and J 8 bases, leaving 9 bases between the germline ends. Germline V gene lookup returns CDR1 DFQATT and CDR2 SNEGSKA (reference sequence). The CDR3 has 10 amino acids. The CDR3 sequence: CSATRGTQYF. The CDR3 region has the DNA TGCAGTGCGACGCGGGGTACGCAGTATTTT.

The V gene is TRBV5-1, the J gene TRBJ2-2; perhaps TRBD1 as D (5 bases). The CDR3 totals 14 residues. The germline V gene has CDR1 SGHRS and CDR2 YFSETQ. V was shortened by 4 bases and J by 3 bases, with 10 bases between the two germline ends. CDR3 amino acids: CASSAGSYTGELFF. CDR3 nucleotide sequence: TGCGCCAGCAGCGCAGGGTCCTACACCGGGGAGCTGTTTTTT.

The V and J genes are TRBV6-1 and TRBJ2-7; possible D gene TRBD1, 6 bases. CDR1 and CDR2 (germline): MNHNS, SASEGT. CDR3 length: 16 residues. Between the trimmed V and J ends, which lost 0 bases and 3 bases, there was a span of 15 bases. The CDR3 sequence is CASSEAFGGPNYEQYF. The CDR3 region has the DNA TGTGCCAGCAGTGAAGCGTTTGGGGGCCCCAACTACGAGCAGTACTTC.